This entry lists 12 T cell receptor beta chains sequenced from one sample in a study of cytomegalovirus exposure and HLA in healthy donors. The data were produced by immunoSEQ multiplex PCR, yet TCRdb's version contains in-frame clones alone and is incomplete. The sample yields 35,000 to 50,000 clones, more than 85% seen once. Sample: PBMCs. The origin of the receptors is a woman aged 18-29 years in good health and CMV-seronegative.

The chain carries TRBV7-9 and TRBJ2-1; D ambiguous. The CDR3 is 15 amino acids. Trimming pared 1 base from V and 5 bases from J, leaving 12 bases between. Germline lookup yields CDR1 SEHNR and CDR2 FQNEAQ (reference sequence). The CDR3 nucleotides read TGTGCCAGCAGCTTAGGCGGTTACGAGAACAATGAGCAGTTCTTC. Its protein is CASSLGGYENNEQFF.

The chain employs TRBV6-5 and TRBJ2-1; 7 bases match TRBD2. From germline, CDR1 is MNHEY and CDR2 SVGAGI. The CDR3 is 15 amino acids. The V and J ends lost 6 bases and 9 bases, in that order; junction bases with no gene match: 14. The CDR3 loop reads CASSADLLGGGEQFF. For the CDR3, the DNA is TGTGCCAGCAGCGCTGACCTGTTGGGGGGGGGTGAGCAGTTCTTC.

The gene calls are TRBV19 and TRBJ2-6; tentatively, D is TRBD2 (6 bases). This CDR3 contains 14 residues. V dropped 7 bases and J dropped 2 bases, with 9 bases sitting between them. Per germline, CDR1 LNHDA and CDR2 SQIVND (reference sequence). CDR3 nucleotide sequence: TGTGCCAGTATTGGAGGGCCTGGGGCCAACGTCCTGACTTTC. Its protein is CASIGGPGANVLTF.

The chain links TRBV10-3 to TRBJ2-6; 7 bases are shared with TRBD1. Germline CDR1 ENHRY, CDR2 SYGVKD. The J segment lost 0 bases and the V segment lost 1 base, leaving 9 bases of the junction unmatched. The CDR3 totals 19 residues. The CDR3 here is CAISELEQGSYSGANVLTF. The CDR3 DNA follows: TGTGCCATCAGTGAGTTAGAACAGGGGAGTTACTCTGGGGCCAACGTCCTGACTTTC.

The chain has TRBV4-2 and TRBJ2-1; 9 bases map to TRBD2. The CDR3 consists of 17 residues. Germline CDR1 is LGHNA and CDR2 is YNFKEQ. V shed 0 bases, J shed 2 bases, and the junction held 5 bases outside the gene matches. Written as DNA, the CDR3 is TGTGCCAGCAGCCAAGATTCTAGCGGGGAGGCCTACAATGAGCAGTTCTTC. Its protein product is CASSQDSSGEAYNEQFF.

This chain uses TRBV4-1 with TRBJ2-1, with 8 bases identical to TRBD2. The CDR3 sequence is 18 residues long. The V segment lost 4 bases and the J segment 3 bases; nucleotides outside the gene matches: 14. Germline loops: CDR1 MGHRA, CDR2 YSYEKL. The CDR3 region is CASSLRRGLVQDYNEQFF. The CDR3 nucleotides are TGCGCCAGCAGCCTAAGAAGGGGACTAGTGCAGGACTACAATGAGCAGTTCTTC.

The chain is built from TRBV14 and TRBJ2-7, with D unclear. The length of the CDR3 is 12 residues. V lost 6 bases and J lost 2, with 8 bases in between. Germline loops: CDR1 SGHDN, CDR2 FVKESK. CDR3 sequence: CASSIRPYEQYF. The CDR3 nucleotides are TGTGCCAGCAGTATCAGGCCCTACGAGCAGTACTTC.

This clone was seen just once. The chain is built from TRBV19 and TRBJ1-1; possible D gene TRBD1, 5 bases. There are 14 residues in the CDR3. Trimming took 6 bases from V and 0 from J, leaving 11 bases between them. Germline loops: CDR1 LNHDA, CDR2 SQIVND (reference sequence). The CDR3 sequence: CASSPGKMNTEAFF. CDR3 sequence (DNA): TGTGCCAGTAGCCCAGGGAAAATGAACACTGAAGCTTTCTTT.

The chain carries TRBV14 and TRBJ2-5, with TRBD2 as a possible D gene (5 bases). In germline, CDR1 is SGHDN, CDR2 FVKESK. The CDR3 sequence is 15 residues long. The V end was cut by 1 base, the J end by 5 bases, with 14 bases between. CDR3 sequence (DNA): TGTGCCAGCAGCCAAGTAATAACTAGATGGGAGACCCAGTACTTC. It translates to CASSQVITRWETQYF.

CDR3 amino acids: CASREGVNTEAFF. The CDR3 bases are TGTGCCAGCAGAGAGGGGGTCAACACTGAAGCTTTCTTT. The rearrangement uses TRBV2 and TRBJ1-1; weak D call: TRBD1 (6 bases). The germline V gene has CDR1 SNHLY and CDR2 FYNNEI. V dropped 6 bases and J dropped 2 bases, with 10 bases sitting between them. The CDR3 loop spans 13 amino acids.

The gene calls are TRBV5-5 and TRBJ1-3, with 8 bases matching TRBD1. The CDR3 runs to 18 residues. Germline V CDR1 and CDR2: SGHKS, YYEKEE (reference sequence). V trimming: 1 base; J trimming: 0 bases; junction bases outside the gene matches: 9. This CDR3 is CASSLWSGGAGSGNTIYF. The CDR3 DNA reads as TGTGCCAGCAGCTTGTGGTCAGGGGGCGCAGGCTCTGGAAACACCATATATTTT.

The chain couples TRBV2 to TRBJ1-1; tentative D call: TRBD1 (6 bases). The CDR3 extends over 14 amino acids. The germline gives CDR1 SNHLY, CDR2 FYNNEI. Trimming removed 8 bases from V and 3 bases from J, with 16 bases in between. The DNA of the CDR3 is TGTGCCAGCCAAAGGGGGGGGCGGTACACTGAAGCTTTCTTT. Amino acid sequence: CASQRGGRYTEAFF.